The entry below describes one TCR beta chain. Antigen unknown. PCR used 60 Vbeta primers and 13 Jbeta primers. The method was immunoSEQ multiplex PCR; TCRdb's version includes in-frame clones alone and lacks a portion of them. The table has 76,000 or so clones, 60% to 75% seen once; the top ten hold roughly a sixth. The sample belongs to a study of cytomegalovirus exposure and HLA in healthy donors. Across the whole study: The Caucasian-associated ancestry cluster held 80% to 90% of 398 genotyped donors. Study-wide results and caveats: A missense DCLRE1C variant was associated with V- and J-gene trimming of TCR beta chains in a later analysis, and an independent cohort replicated the association.

This CDR3 is built from 13 residues. The V end was cut by 11 bases, the J end by 1 base, with 12 bases between. From germline, CDR1 is SNHLY and CDR2 FYNNEI. The specimen was PBMCs. The clonotype originates from a woman aged 35 to 49 in good health and CMV-seropositive. The gene calls are TRBV2 and TRBJ1-5; D is possibly TRBD1 (5 bases). CDR3 DNA: TGTGCCGGTTCGACAGAGAGCAATCAGCCCCAGCATTTT. Its translation is CAGSTESNQPQHF.